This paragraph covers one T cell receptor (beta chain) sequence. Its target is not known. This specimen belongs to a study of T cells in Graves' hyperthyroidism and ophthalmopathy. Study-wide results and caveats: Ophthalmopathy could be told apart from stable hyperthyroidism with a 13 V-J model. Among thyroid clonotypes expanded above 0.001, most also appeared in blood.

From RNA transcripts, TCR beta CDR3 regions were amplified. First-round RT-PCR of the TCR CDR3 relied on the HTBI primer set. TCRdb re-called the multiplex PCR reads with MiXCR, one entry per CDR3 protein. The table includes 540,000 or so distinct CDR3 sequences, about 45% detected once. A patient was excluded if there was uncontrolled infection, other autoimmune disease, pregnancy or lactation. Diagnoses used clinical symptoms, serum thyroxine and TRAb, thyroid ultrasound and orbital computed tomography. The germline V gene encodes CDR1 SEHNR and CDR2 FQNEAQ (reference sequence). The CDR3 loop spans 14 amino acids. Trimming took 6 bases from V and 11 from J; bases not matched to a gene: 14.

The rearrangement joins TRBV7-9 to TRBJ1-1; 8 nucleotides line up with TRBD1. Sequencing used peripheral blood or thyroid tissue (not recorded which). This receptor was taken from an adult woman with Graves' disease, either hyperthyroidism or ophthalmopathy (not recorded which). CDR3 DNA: TGTGCCAGCAGTCCTGACAGGGGATTTCGTCGGGCTTTCTTT. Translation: CASSPDRGFRRAFF. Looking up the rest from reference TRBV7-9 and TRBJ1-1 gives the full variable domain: DTGVSQNPRHKITKRGQNVTFRCDPISEHNRLYWYRQTLGQGPEFLTYFQNEAQLEKSRLLSDRFSAERPKGSFSTLEIQRTEQGDSAMYLCASSPDRGFRRAFFGQGTRLTVV.